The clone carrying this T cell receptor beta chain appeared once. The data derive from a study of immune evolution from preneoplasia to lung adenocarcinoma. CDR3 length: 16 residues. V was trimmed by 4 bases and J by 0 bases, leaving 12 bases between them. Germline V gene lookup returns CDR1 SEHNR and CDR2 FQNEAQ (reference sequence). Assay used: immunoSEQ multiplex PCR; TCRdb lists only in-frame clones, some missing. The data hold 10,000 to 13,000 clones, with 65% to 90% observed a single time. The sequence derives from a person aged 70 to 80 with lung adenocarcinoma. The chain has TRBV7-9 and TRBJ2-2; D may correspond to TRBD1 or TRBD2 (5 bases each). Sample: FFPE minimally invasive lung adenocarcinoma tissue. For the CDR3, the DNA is TGTGCCAGCAGCTACGGGACGGTCGCGAACACCGGGGAGCTGTTTTTT. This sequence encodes CASSYGTVANTGELFF.